The entry that follows covers one T cell receptor (beta chain) sequence. Its cognate antigen is unknown. Profiling relied on immunoSEQ multiplex PCR, and the TCRdb table lists in-frame clones only, not all of them. This table has 150,000 to 200,000 clones, about 87% appearing once. This sample stems from a study of T cell responses to AZD1222 COVID-19 vaccine. Study-level results: No day 14 peak samples; only post-peak repertoires were characterized.

CDR1 and CDR2 from the germline V gene are MDHEN and SYDVKM. This CDR3 is built from 15 residues. V shed 5 bases, J shed 6 bases, and the junction held 10 bases outside the gene matches. The source is an adult who received the MenACWY meningococcal vaccine as a control. The material sequenced was peripheral blood, taken 28 days after the second dose of the MenACWY control vaccine. V and J are TRBV28 and TRBJ1-2; 9 nucleotides align to TRBD1. CDR3 DNA: TGTGCCAGCAGTCCAGGGGACAGGGAGGTACATGGCTACACCTTC. Translation gives CASSPGDREVHGYTF.